Sequencing of this T cell receptor (beta chain) was carried out in a study of blood T cell repertoires in COVID-19. Turning to the study itself: Spain, Italy and the United States supplied samples that represented acute and convalescent COVID-19. Sources were T cells, B-cell-depleted T cells, or PBMCs; the material itself was cDNA or gDNA.

With V trimmed by 1 base and J by 2 bases, 4 bases remained unmatched. Germline-derived CDR1 and CDR2 are SEHNR and FQNEAQ (reference sequence). This CDR3 has 16 residues. Under the authors' procedure: It was from reference gene primer amplification that nucleated cell counts were estimated. This table comes from immunoSEQ multiplex PCR, and its TCRdb copy is limited to in-frame clones, with some not included. V, J and clone size reflect that table, while D and trimming were determined from the DNA. The table has 46,000 or so clones, over 70% seen once; the top ten hold about 7.5%. This clone was recorded only once.

The clonotype was recovered from a man aged 50-59 years with acute or convalescent COVID-19. This chain connects TRBV7-9 to TRBJ2-3, with 9 nucleotides matching TRBD2. The sequencing input was peripheral blood. CDR3 sequence reads: CASSLVTSGNTDTQYF. The CDR3 DNA follows: TGTGCCAGCAGCTTAGTGACTAGCGGAAACACAGATACGCAGTATTTT.